This TCR beta chain was observed in a study of OX40 agonist ivuxolimab in advanced cancers. Looking at the study overall: Hepatocellular carcinoma, melanoma, renal cell or head and neck cancer occurred in dose-escalation patients. People who had prior anti-PD-1, anti-PD-L1 or anti-CTLA-4 therapy could take part, and approximately 43% had some.

CDR3 size: 11 residues. After removal of 3 bases from V and 5 bases from J, the junction contained 0 bases not matched to a gene. CDR1 is SQVTM, CDR2 ANQGSEA, per germline. Generated by immunoSEQ multiplex PCR, the TCRdb table keeps only in-frame clones and is missing some. The repertoire consists of 70,000 to 95,000 clones, with 84% occurring once and the leading ten covering more than 0.95%. Enrollment shut out patients with autoimmune disease history or systemic immunosuppression. At baseline, cycle 4 day 1, and cycle 7 day 1, blood was sampled. The sequenced sample was CD4+ or CD8+ T cells sorted from blood, obtained in a trial of the OX40 agonist ivuxolimab. The chain carries TRBV29-1 and TRBJ2-7, with 8 bases matching TRBD1. This TCR was recovered from an adult with an advanced solid tumor such as melanoma, head and neck, liver or kidney cancer. DNA of the CDR3: TGCAGCGTTGAGGACAGGGACGAGCAGTACTTC. It is translated as CSVEDRDEQYF.